The 10 T cell receptor beta chains below all came from one sample that was sequenced in a study of blood T cell repertoires in COVID-19. This table comes from immunoSEQ multiplex PCR, and its TCRdb copy is limited to in-frame clones, with some not included. The sample carries about 360,000 clones, 88% recorded once. The sequencing input was PBMCs or T cells enriched from blood (not recorded which). All receptors come from a woman aged 40 to 50 with acute COVID-19.

The chain is built from TRBV7-2 and TRBJ2-1, with 9 bases aligning to TRBD1. The germline V gene encodes CDR1 SGHTA and CDR2 FQGNSA. The CDR3 loop spans 15 amino acids. The V gene end was trimmed by 5 bases and the J gene end by 1 base; junction bases not matched to a gene: 3. CDR3: CASSPQGASYNEQFF. The CDR3 region has the DNA TGTGCCAGCAGCCCACAGGGGGCGTCCTACAATGAGCAGTTCTTC.

This clone was recorded only once. The V call is TRBV3-1 (or the pseudogene TRBV3-2), the J call TRBJ1-2; TRBD1 aligns across 7 bases. Germline lookup yields CDR1 LGHDT and CDR2 YNNKEL (reference sequence). V was pared by 4 bases and J by 4 bases, with 6 bases of the junction left unmatched. The CDR3 spans 14 residues. Here the CDR3 DNA reads TGTGCCAGCAGCCCTACGACAGGGCCCTATGGCTACACCTTC. Translated, it gives CASSPTTGPYGYTF.

The chain is built from TRBV19 and TRBJ2-5; TRBD1 matches at 7 bases. J gave up 5 bases and V 6 bases, and 12 bases lay outside the gene matches. CDR3 length: 15 residues. Germline lookup yields CDR1 LNHDA and CDR2 SQIVND (reference sequence). CDR3 residues: CASSRIQGSAETQYF. The CDR3 DNA is TGTGCCAGTAGCCGAATACAGGGGTCAGCGGAGACCCAGTACTTC.

The rearrangement links TRBV7-2 to TRBJ1-1, with a possible D match to TRBD1 (6 bases). Trimming left V 8 bases short and J 10 bases short, with 17 bases between. The CDR3 has 12 amino acids. The germline CDR1 and CDR2 sequences are SGHTA and FQGNSA. The CDR3 sequence: CASEERQVGAFF. CDR3 bases: TGTGCCAGCGAGGAAAGACAGGTTGGAGCTTTCTTT.

This clone was observed once. V usage is TRBV29-1 and J usage is TRBJ2-3, with D perhaps matching TRBD1 (5 bases). This CDR3 comprises 12 residues. Germline CDR1 SQVTM, CDR2 ANQGSEA. With 7 bases removed from V and 5 bases from J, the gap between germline ends came to 13 bases. CDR3 region: CSAWATEDTQYF. CDR3 sequence (DNA): TGCAGCGCGTGGGCGACAGAAGATACGCAGTATTTT.

This chain joins TRBV30 and TRBJ2-7, with unresolved D. V was trimmed by 2 bases and J by 5 bases, leaving 7 bases between them. This CDR3 comprises 11 residues. Per the germline V gene, CDR1 is GTSNPN and CDR2 is SVGIG (reference sequence). The CDR3 DNA reads TGTGCCTGGAGTCGAAGAGACGAGCAGTACTTC. This sequence encodes CAWSRRDEQYF.

The chain employs TRBV6-5 and TRBJ1-5; D is unresolved. The CDR3 extends over 12 amino acids. V shed 8 bases and J shed 4 bases, with 9 bases lying between them. Germline CDR1 and CDR2: MNHEY and SVGAGI. This CDR3 is CASLSGNQPQHF. The CDR3 DNA follows: TGTGCCAGCCTATCCGGGAATCAGCCCCAGCATTTT.

The chain links TRBV3-1 (or the pseudogene TRBV3-2) to TRBJ2-1; 13 nucleotides agree with TRBD2. CDR1 and CDR2 (germline): LGHDT, YNNKEL (reference sequence). The CDR3 loop spans 17 amino acids. V was pared by 3 bases and J by 4 bases, with 6 bases of the junction left unmatched. CDR3 DNA: TGTGCCAGCAGCCAGAAGGGACTAGCGGGGCTATACAATGAGCAGTTCTTC. Amino acids: CASSQKGLAGLYNEQFF.

This clone appeared once. The CDR3 bases are TGTGCCAGCACCACAGGGACCTATGGCTACACCTTC. This translates into CASTTGTYGYTF. The chain recombines TRBV12-3 or TRBV12-4 with TRBJ1-2, with D perhaps TRBD1 (6 bases). CDR3 length: 12 amino acids. Trimming took off 7 bases at V and 4 bases at J, with 10 bases between the two ends.

The chain combines TRBV20-1 with TRBJ2-1; a weak D match, TRBD2 (6 bases). CDR1 is DFQATT, CDR2 SNEGSKA, per germline (reference sequence). With 3 bases removed from V and 7 bases from J, the gap between germline ends came to 13 bases. The CDR3 sequence is 13 residues long. The CDR3 DNA reads as TGCAGTGCTAGTGGTTCGGGAGCGAATGAGCAGTTCTTC. Encoded protein: CSASGSGANEQFF.